The T cell receptor (beta chain) under discussion was sequenced for a study of metastatic and nonmetastatic thyroid tumors. Overall study: Across peripheral blood and tumor or nodule tissue samples taken from malignant and benign thyroid patients, the repertoires were compared with one another.

No treatment of any kind had been given to any patient before thyroid surgery. Whole-study findings and limits: Malignant thyroid tumors reportedly had TCR beta diversity that was significantly higher than in benign nodules, in blood and tumor.

In this sample, this clone turned up many times. Its specificity is not known. Per the original data handling: A distant-metastasis classifier for papillary thyroid cancer was built using CDR3 differences across clinicopathological groups. TCRdb reassembled clones from the PCR reads with MiXCR. It is TCRdb's table, rather than the study itself, that gives the V and J calls and clone size. The table lists 20,000 to 25,000 clones, roughly 12% of them singletons, with approximately 25% in the top ten. This CDR3 has 14 residues. V was trimmed by 4 bases and J by 1 base, leaving 8 bases between them. Germline V gives CDR1 SGHKS, CDR2 YYEKEE (reference sequence).

This chain links TRBV5-5 with TRBJ2-2; the D is unclear. This clonotype was obtained from a female donor with papillary thyroid cancer or a benign thyroid nodule (not recorded which). Some clones in this sample may be carry-over from other donors' samples. Sequenced input: blood. CDR3 in DNA: TGTGCCAGCAGCCCTGGGCGGAACACCGGGGAGCTGTTTTTT. Its translation: CASSPGRNTGELFF.